The 32 T cell receptor beta chains listed next were all sequenced from one sample in a study of blood T cell repertoires in COVID-19. Profiled with immunoSEQ multiplex PCR; TCRdb holds only in-frame clones, not every one. Of about 140,000 clones listed, around 80% are singletons. The sequenced sample was peripheral blood. The receptors were sampled from a woman of 80 years or more with active or convalescent COVID-19.

The chain uses TRBV10-3 and TRBJ1-5; 7 bases are a match to TRBD1. The J segment lost 7 bases and the V segment lost 3 bases, leaving 6 bases of the junction unmatched. The CDR3 runs 14 residues. Germline assignment: CDR1 ENHRY and CDR2 SYGVKD. The CDR3 loop reads CAISEGQGEQPQHF. The DNA for the CDR3 is TGTGCCATCAGTGAAGGGCAGGGGGAACAGCCCCAGCATTTT.

The chain couples TRBV14 to TRBJ2-3; tentatively, D is TRBD1 (5 bases). This CDR3 comprises 15 residues. V lost 0 bases and J 4 bases, leaving 11 bases between the germline ends. The V gene's germline CDR1 is SGHDN and CDR2 FVKESK. CDR3 sequence: CASSQEFRVADTQYF. The CDR3 region has the DNA TGTGCCAGCAGCCAAGAGTTCAGGGTGGCAGATACGCAGTATTTT.

This chain joins TRBV7-8 and TRBJ1-2, with TRBD1 identical over 7 bases. This CDR3 region has 16 residues. The germline V gene encodes CDR1 SGHVS and CDR2 FQNEAQ. Trimming at V came to 5 bases and at J to 3 bases, leaving 12 bases not matched to a gene. CDR3 in DNA: TGTGCCAGCAGCCCCACGACAGGGCAAACTTACTATGGCTACACCTTC. It is translated as CASSPTTGQTYYGYTF.

The chain is built from TRBV6-2 or TRBV6-3 and TRBJ2-1, with 9 nucleotides matching TRBD1. The CDR3 has 17 residues. The ends lost 5 bases at V and 2 bases at J; junction bases unmatched: 10. Germline V gene sequence: CDR1 MNHEY, CDR2 SVGEGT. CDR3 loop: CASSLDTGGPTYNEQFF. DNA of the CDR3: TGTGCCAGCAGTCTCGATACAGGGGGCCCTACCTACAATGAGCAGTTCTTC.

The chain uses TRBV7-9 and TRBJ2-2, with D perhaps TRBD1 (6 bases). Between the trimmed V and J ends, which lost 5 bases and 2 bases, there was a span of 15 bases. The CDR3 totals 16 residues. Germline values: CDR1 SEHNR, CDR2 FQNEAQ (reference sequence). The CDR3 region has the DNA TGTGCCAGCAGCGAAATCTCCGGGACAAACACCGGGGAGCTGTTTTTT. It codes for CASSEISGTNTGELFF.

The CDR3 coding sequence is TGTGCCAGTAGTCCGCGATCCGGGACAAGGAGCTCTGGAAACACCATATATTTT. Encoded protein: CASSPRSGTRSSGNTIYF. The chain combines TRBV19 with TRBJ1-3; possible D gene TRBD1, 6 bases. Germline CDR1 is LNHDA and CDR2 is SQIVND (reference sequence). Trimming left V 5 bases short and J 0 bases short, with 20 bases between. This CDR3 is built from 18 residues.

The rearrangement uses TRBV30 and TRBJ2-1; 7 nucleotides line up with TRBD2. Unmatched junction bases numbered 14, after V lost 3 bases and J lost 12 bases. This CDR3 has 14 residues. CDR1 GTSNPN and CDR2 SVGIG come from the germline V gene (reference sequence). The CDR3 protein is CAWRAGRNLGGQFF. In nucleotides, the CDR3 is TGTGCCTGGAGAGCCGGGAGGAACCTGGGGGGGCAGTTCTTC. Variable domain in full (rest from reference TRBV30 and TRBJ2-1): SQTIHQWPATLVQPVGSPLSLECTVEGTSNPNLYWYRQAAGRGLQLLFYSVGIGQISSEVPQNLSASRPQDRQFILSSKKLLLSDSGFYLCAWRAGRNLGGQFFGPGTRLTVL.

The genes are TRBV10-3 and TRBJ2-3; TRBD1 aligns across 7 bases. The CDR3 runs 17 residues. Germline lookup yields CDR1 ENHRY and CDR2 SYGVKD. The ends lost 5 bases at V and 0 bases at J; junction bases unmatched: 11. The DNA for the CDR3 is TGTGCCATCAGTAAGCAAGACAGGGCCTATAGCACAGATACGCAGTATTTT. This gives the protein CAISKQDRAYSTDTQYF.

This chain uses TRBV27 with TRBJ1-6; 7 positions agree with TRBD1. Trimming at V came to 4 bases and at J to 6 bases, leaving 6 bases not matched to a gene. This CDR3 has 15 amino acids. CDR1 MNHEY and CDR2 SMNVEV come from the germline V gene (reference sequence). CDR3 in DNA: TGTGCCAGCAGTTACGCTCAGGGGGGTAATTCACCCCTCCACTTT. Its protein is CASSYAQGGNSPLHF.

V is TRBV13 and J is TRBJ1-1; the match to TRBD1 covers 8 bases. V dropped 5 bases and J dropped 5; count of bases not matched to a gene: 10. CDR1 and CDR2 from the germline V gene are PRHDT and FYEKMQ (reference sequence). The CDR3 is made up of 15 amino acids. CDR3 in amino acids: CASSTRQGRGTEAFF. The CDR3 nucleotides read TGTGCCAGCAGCACACGACAGGGGAGGGGTACTGAAGCTTTCTTT.

This clone was detected ten times or more. The chain is built from TRBV29-1 and TRBJ1-1; D unclear. With 4 bases removed from V and 0 bases from J, the gap between germline ends came to 12 bases. The CDR3 has 14 amino acids. Germline assignment: CDR1 SQVTM and CDR2 ANQGSEA. The CDR3 region has the DNA TGCAGCGTTGTGAGCACCCTAATGAACACTGAAGCTTTCTTT. Protein: CSVVSTLMNTEAFF.

The V call is TRBV12-5, the J call TRBJ1-5; D remains unclear. The CDR3 is made up of 13 amino acids. Germline V gene lookup returns CDR1 LGHNT and CDR2 FRNRAP. V lost 5 bases to trimming and J lost 4 bases, with 9 bases between them. The CDR3 reads CASGGLTNQPQHF. The CDR3 nucleotides are TGTGCTAGTGGTGGGCTAACAAATCAGCCCCAGCATTTT.

The rearrangement uses TRBV6-5 and TRBJ1-3, with 7 bases that match TRBD1. CDR1 MNHEY and CDR2 SVGAGI come from the germline V gene. V shed 7 bases and J 2 bases; nucleotides not matched to a gene: 5. This CDR3 has 14 residues. CDR3 DNA: TGTGCCAGCACCAAAGACAGGGCTGGAAACACCATATATTTT. Translating gives CASTKDRAGNTIYF.

The chain employs TRBV5-4 and TRBJ2-2; possibly TRBD1 for D (6 bases). Germline CDR1 is SGHNT and CDR2 is YYREEE (reference sequence). CDR3 length: 14 amino acids. The germline V and J ends were trimmed by 0 bases and 7 bases, with 10 bases remaining between them. In nucleotides, the CDR3 is TGTGCCAGCAGCTTGGACAGGGCGGTCGGGGAGCTGTTTTTT. Translation gives CASSLDRAVGELFF.

This clone came up once. J is TRBJ1-1 and V is TRBV19; tentative D call: TRBD1 (6 bases). The CDR3 runs to 15 residues. V was pared by 2 bases and J by 5 bases, with 15 bases between. Per the germline V gene, CDR1 is LNHDA and CDR2 is SQIVND (reference sequence). CDR3 DNA: TGTGCCAGTAGTATACTCACAGGGTATTGGACTGAAGCTTTCTTT. Translating it yields CASSILTGYWTEAFF.

CDR3 loop: CASTQGFGQPQHF. For the CDR3, the DNA is TGTGCCAGTACTCAGGGGTTCGGTCAGCCCCAGCATTTT. This chain joins TRBV27 and TRBJ1-5; maybe TRBD1 (6 bases). Between the trimmed V and J ends, which lost 9 bases and 6 bases, there was a span of 15 bases. Germline V lookup: CDR1 MNHEY, CDR2 SMNVEV (reference sequence). The CDR3 is 13 amino acids.

This chain uses TRBV4-1 with TRBJ1-1, with a weak D call TRBD1 (5 bases). Trimming left V 0 bases short and J 1 base short, with 18 bases between. The CDR3 spans 18 residues. Germline V CDR1 and CDR2: MGHRA, YSYEKL. DNA for the CDR3: TGCGCCAGCAGCCAAGATCGAGGGAAGGGACTTCGGAACACTGAAGCTTTCTTT. It codes for CASSQDRGKGLRNTEAFF.

V is TRBV15 and J is TRBJ2-7, with D perhaps matching TRBD1 (5 bases). With 8 bases removed from V and 7 bases from J, the gap between germline ends came to 24 bases. Looked up from germline, CDR1 is LNHNV and CDR2 is YYDKDF (reference sequence). The CDR3 spans 15 residues. CDR3 region: CATGAVTQTSREQYF. As DNA, the CDR3 is TGTGCCACCGGGGCGGTGACCCAAACCTCTAGGGAGCAGTACTTC. Looking up the rest from reference TRBV15 and TRBJ2-7 gives the full variable domain: DAMVIQNPRYQVTQFGKPVTLSCSQTLNHNVMYWYQQKSSQAPKLLFHYYDKDFNNEADTPDNFQSRRPNTSFCFLDIRSPGLGDTAMYLCATGAVTQTSREQYFGPGTRLTVT.

This chain links TRBV7-9 with TRBJ1-1; D not resolved. CDR3 length: 14 residues. Per germline, CDR1 SEHNR and CDR2 FQNEAQ (reference sequence). Trimming stripped 1 base from V and 5 bases from J, with 11 bases between. CDR3 amino acids: CASSLGVSGTEAFF. The CDR3 DNA sequence: TGTGCCAGCAGCTTAGGGGTTTCCGGGACTGAAGCTTTCTTT. Looking up the rest from reference TRBV7-9 and TRBJ1-1 gives the full variable domain: DTGVSQNPRHKITKRGQNVTFRCDPISEHNRLYWYRQTLGQGPEFLTYFQNEAQLEKSRLLSDRFSAERPKGSFSTLEIQRTEQGDSAMYLCASSLGVSGTEAFFGQGTRLTVV.

The rearrangement joins TRBV7-2 to TRBJ2-7; 8 bases are a match to TRBD2. Germline V gene sequence: CDR1 SGHTA, CDR2 FQGNSA. The J segment lost 6 bases and the V segment lost 3 bases, leaving 16 bases of the junction unmatched. This CDR3 spans 17 amino acids. CDR3: CASSLVSGVSRISEQYF. For the CDR3, the DNA is TGTGCCAGCAGCTTGGTTAGCGGGGTATCGAGGATCTCCGAGCAGTACTTC.

The chain has TRBV11-3 and TRBJ2-1; a weak D match, TRBD2 (6 bases). Per the germline V gene, CDR1 is SGHNT and CDR2 is YENEEA. This CDR3 has 14 amino acids. V was cut by 4 bases and J by 6 bases, with 13 bases left in between. The CDR3 loop is CASSWGVGGNEQFF. CDR3 coding DNA: TGTGCCAGCAGCTGGGGGGTTGGGGGCAATGAGCAGTTCTTC.

The chain carries TRBV4-3 and TRBJ1-2, with D perhaps TRBD1 (5 bases). The germline V gene has CDR1 LGHNA and CDR2 YSLEER. Trimming pared 0 bases from V and 2 bases from J, leaving 10 bases between. The CDR3 runs to 15 residues. The CDR3 loop reads CASSQDATENYGYTF. The CDR3 bases are TGCGCCAGCAGCCAAGACGCGACAGAGAACTATGGCTACACCTTC.

The rearrangement uses TRBV4-3 and TRBJ2-4; the D gene is possibly TRBD2 (6 bases). The CDR3 loop spans 15 amino acids. Germline-derived CDR1 and CDR2 are LGHNA and YSLEER. The V and J ends lost 2 bases and 1 base respectively, with 9 bases between them. The CDR3, as DNA: TGCGCCAGCAGCCAAAACCGGGGGGCCAAAAACATTCAGTACTTC. Translating gives CASSQNRGAKNIQYF.

The chain links TRBV6-5 to TRBJ2-7, with TRBD2 matching over 7 bases. V gave up 7 bases and J gave up 7 bases; unmatched junction bases: 10. From germline, CDR1 is MNHEY and CDR2 SVGAGI. The CDR3 is made up of 13 amino acids. CDR3 in amino acids: CASIPPGGEEQYF. For the CDR3, the DNA is TGTGCCAGCATCCCCCCGGGGGGTGAGGAGCAGTACTTC.

This clone came up once. The chain joins TRBV28 to TRBJ2-5; D remains unclear. V lost 2 bases and J lost 2, with 12 bases in between. Per germline, CDR1 MDHEN and CDR2 SYDVKM. CDR3 length: 15 amino acids. CDR3 DNA: TGTGCCAGCAGTTTAGACTTGAGACCACAAGAGACCCAGTACTTC. Translation: CASSLDLRPQETQYF.

The chain recombines TRBV3-1 (or the pseudogene TRBV3-2) with TRBJ1-1; the D gene is possibly TRBD1 (5 bases). The CDR3 has 11 residues. Germline values: CDR1 LGHDT, CDR2 YNNKEL (reference sequence). With 3 bases removed from V and 11 bases from J, the gap between germline ends came to 10 bases. Here the CDR3 reads CASSQGGEAFF. The CDR3 DNA follows: TGTGCCAGCAGCCAGGGGGGTGAGGCTTTCTTT.

The chain couples TRBV3-1 (or the pseudogene TRBV3-2) to TRBJ2-2; no clear D gene. V was clipped by 3 bases and J by 2 bases, with 7 bases between them. CDR1 LGHDT and CDR2 YNNKEL come from the germline V gene (reference sequence). The CDR3 totals 14 residues. Written as DNA, the CDR3 is TGTGCCAGCAGCCAGTTACTTAACACCGGGGAGCTGTTTTTT. It specifies CASSQLLNTGELFF.

This chain joins TRBV9 and TRBJ1-3; unclear D gene. CDR1 and CDR2 (germline): SGDLS, YYNGEE. The CDR3 consists of 15 residues. The germline V and J ends were trimmed by 3 bases and 2 bases, with 12 bases remaining between them. The CDR3 here is CASSAGGFTGNTIYF. The DNA of the CDR3 is TGTGCCAGCAGCGCTGGAGGGTTTACTGGAAACACCATATATTTT.

V gene TRBV28 combines with J gene TRBJ1-2; D possibly corresponds to TRBD1 (6 bases). The CDR3 totals 17 residues. V gave up 0 bases and J gave up 1 base, with 15 bases separating them. Looked up from germline, CDR1 is MDHEN and CDR2 is SYDVKM. The CDR3 reads CASSLWRQEIINYGYTF. CDR3 sequence (DNA): TGTGCCAGCAGTTTATGGAGACAGGAGATTATTAACTATGGCTACACCTTC.

This chain links TRBV28 with TRBJ2-5; D is unresolved. CDR1 MDHEN and CDR2 SYDVKM come from the germline V gene. This CDR3 has 13 amino acids. Trimming stripped 1 base from V and 3 bases from J, with 6 bases between. This CDR3 reads CASSLSVEETQYF. The CDR3 DNA is TGTGCCAGCAGTTTATCGGTGGAAGAGACCCAGTACTTC.

The chain is built from TRBV3-1 (or the pseudogene TRBV3-2) and TRBJ1-6; D is perhaps TRBD1 (5 bases). The V end lost 3 bases, the J end lost 9 bases, and 6 bases lay between the germline ends. From germline, CDR1 is LGHDT and CDR2 YNNKEL (reference sequence). The CDR3 totals 12 residues. As DNA, the CDR3 is TGTGCCAGCAGCCAGGGGCTTTCACCCCTCCACTTT. Protein sequence: CASSQGLSPLHF.

V is TRBV5-1 and J is TRBJ2-7; 8 nucleotides align to TRBD1. The CDR3 consists of 14 residues. V lost 4 bases and J lost 2; bases outside the gene matches: 5. Germline V gene data show CDR1 as SGHRS and CDR2 as YFSETQ. The CDR3 spells CASSHDRGTYEQYF. The CDR3 DNA sequence: TGCGCCAGCAGCCATGACAGGGGTACCTACGAGCAGTACTTC.